This T cell receptor beta chain came from a study of cytomegalovirus exposure and HLA in healthy donors. Vbeta (60) and Jbeta (13) primers were used in the PCR. Assay: immunoSEQ multiplex PCR; the TCRdb copy retains only in-frame clones and omits some. The sample comprises around 130,000 clones, approximately 70% of which are singletons, and 1.6% rests with the top ten. J was trimmed by 0 bases and V by 5 bases; bases with no gene match: 7. CDR1 and CDR2 from the germline V gene are MNHEY and SMNVEV (reference sequence). This CDR3 spans 16 amino acids. Sequencing was performed on PBMCs. This sequence was found in a woman aged 25 to 39 in good health and CMV-seronegative. The chain recombines TRBV27 with TRBJ1-5; 7 nucleotides agree with TRBD1. CDR3: CASSGTGAYSNQPQHF. DNA for the CDR3: TGTGCCAGCAGTGGAACAGGGGCGTATAGCAATCAGCCCCAGCATTTT.